The source of this T cell receptor (beta chain) is a study of beta chain features in type 1 diabetes. A sort by CD45RO/CCR7/CD25/CD127/CD95/CD27 yielded CD4+ naive, central memory, regulatory and stem cell-like memory cells. Whole-study results and caveats: Reduced insertions and increased deletions marked VDJ junctions in type 1 diabetes patients. Shorter TCRB CDR3s, moderately but significantly so, were found in Type 1 diabetes patients in all four CD4+ subsets.

The sequenced template was cDNA made from the entire isolated RNA. Method: immunoSEQ multiplex PCR; TCRdb's copy keeps in-frame clones and lacks some. Of 130,000 or so clones listed, 9% were seen once; the top ten hold roughly 0.75%. Concerning this clone: Its specificity is unknown.

The clonotype originates from a man aged 25 to 40 with type 1 diabetes. Sequencing was performed on central memory CD4+ T cells from blood.

The CDR3 DNA is TGCAGCGTTATCCTAGCGGGCGGGGAGCTGTTTTTT. Its protein product is CSVILAGGELFF. The rearrangement uses TRBV29-1 and TRBJ2-2, with 8 bases matching TRBD2. The CDR3 is 12 amino acids. V shed 5 bases, J shed 7 bases, and the junction held 3 bases outside the gene matches. The germline V gene encodes CDR1 SQVTM and CDR2 ANQGSEA.